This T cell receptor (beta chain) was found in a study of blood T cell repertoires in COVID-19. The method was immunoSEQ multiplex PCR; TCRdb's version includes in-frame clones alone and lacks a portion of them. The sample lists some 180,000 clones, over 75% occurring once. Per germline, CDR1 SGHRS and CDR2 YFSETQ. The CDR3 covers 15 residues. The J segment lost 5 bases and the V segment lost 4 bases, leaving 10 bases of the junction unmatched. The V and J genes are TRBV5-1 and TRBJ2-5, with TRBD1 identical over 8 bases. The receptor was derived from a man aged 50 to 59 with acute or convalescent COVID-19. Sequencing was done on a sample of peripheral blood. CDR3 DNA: TGCGCCAGCAGCCAAGGGTCAGGGGGCGGGGAGACCCAGTACTTC. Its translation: CASSQGSGGGETQYF.